Listed below are T cell receptor beta chains from one sample, sequenced in a study of blood T cell repertoires in COVID-19. Sequencing was performed with immunoSEQ multiplex PCR; in TCRdb, only in-frame clones are kept and a portion is missing. The sample comprises about 36,000 clones, approximately 91% of which are singletons, and 2% to 2.5% rests with the top ten. Sequencing used peripheral blood. The receptors were gathered from a human donor in a cohort sampled during active COVID-19. Each CDR3 is given with its conserved first and last residue.

>TRBV19
CASSPRQGMNTEAFF
>TRBV5-6
CASSLVASGGRTQYF
>TRBV19
CASSATGTSFGEQYF
>TRBV4-1
CASSPGEGAGANVLTF
>TRBV27
CASSLWSNSPLHF
>TRBV11-2
CASSRSGGWETQYF
>TRBV19
CASTTSGGQKQYF
>TRBV3-1/TRBV3-2
CASSQDWQGADTQYF
>TRBV28
CASSLPAGAGEDNEQFF
>TRBV12-5
CASGLGSAGGTDTQYF
>TRBV10-1
CASSERQGAGELFF
>TRBV19
CATGRVDNSPLHF
>TRBV12-3/TRBV12-4
CASSGGSTDTQYF
>TRBV11-2
CASSHPLRSGTHYNEQFF
>TRBV2
CALKVEGRPLNTEAFF
>TRBV12-3/TRBV12-4
CASSLGSGRFSYF
>TRBV5-1
CASSLSTGGAGGYTF
>TRBV2
CASRATGGRQETQYF
>TRBV10-1
CASSESVAGGDTIYF
>TRBV7-9
CASSSYLGAGYEQYF
>TRBV4-1
CASSPNGLAGGRVADTQYF
>TRBV27
CASSLMTGGTEAFF
>TRBV12-3/TRBV12-4
CASRRTGFEKLFF
>TRBV6-6
CASSYSTGSQPQHF
>TRBV9
CASREGTNTGELFF
>TRBV28
CASSLDNYEQYF
>TRBV7-8
CASSLPGLAATDTQYF
>TRBV3-1/TRBV3-2
CASSQELQAREQYF
>TRBV4-1
CASSQGLMGGTSYEQYF
>TRBV29-1
CSVEDPAGKLEQFF
>TRBV28
CASSLGGWQPQHF
>TRBV5-6
CASSLPSTGGEQYF
>TRBV28
CASSPGVRFSDTQYF
>TRBV6-5
CASSQISNQPQHF
>TRBV19
CASSRTSVAEQFF
>TRBV18
CASSPPGLQNTGELFF
>TRBV30
CAWSVGFYAGTNSPRNEQFF
>TRBV28
CASISGQGNSPLHF
>TRBV11-2
CASSFTSRVSGNTIYF
>TRBV7-9
CASSTLARQGAGETQYF
>TRBV5-1
CASSLDEAKVTGELFF
>TRBV6-2/TRBV6-3
CASSYSKAFGGTGIRIF
>TRBV30
CAWSRQGASSNQPQHF
>TRBV5-4
CASRPDRTLFNYGYTF
>TRBV28
CASSPRTSGISYEQYF
>TRBV9
CASTSRAGGAGVYGYTF
>TRBV13
CASSLSQTVGRIYDSGNTIYF
>TRBV7-8
CASSFGRGGGDEQFF
>TRBV3-1/TRBV3-2
CASSLSLLDTDTQYF